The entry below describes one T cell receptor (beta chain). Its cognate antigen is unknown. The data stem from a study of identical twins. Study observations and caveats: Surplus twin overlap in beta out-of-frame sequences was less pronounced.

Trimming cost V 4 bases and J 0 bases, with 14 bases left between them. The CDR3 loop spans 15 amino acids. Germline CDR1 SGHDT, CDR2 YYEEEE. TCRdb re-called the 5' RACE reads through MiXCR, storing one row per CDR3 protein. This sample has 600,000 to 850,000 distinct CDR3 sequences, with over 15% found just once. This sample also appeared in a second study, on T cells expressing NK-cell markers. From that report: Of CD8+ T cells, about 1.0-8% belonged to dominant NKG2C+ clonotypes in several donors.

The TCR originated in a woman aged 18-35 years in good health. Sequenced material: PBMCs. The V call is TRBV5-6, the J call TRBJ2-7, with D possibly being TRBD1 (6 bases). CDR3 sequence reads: CASSIAGTNSYEQYF. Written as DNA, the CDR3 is TGTGCCAGCAGCATAGCCGGGACAAACTCCTACGAGCAGTACTTC.